These 18 T cell receptor beta chains came from one sample sequenced in a study of blood T cell repertoires in COVID-19. TCRdb's copy holds only in-frame clones and misses some; the assay was immunoSEQ multiplex PCR. The table includes 250,000 to 350,000 clones, just over 85% detected once. The sample consisted of peripheral blood. The source is a woman in her twenties or thirties with active or convalescent COVID-19.

In its sample, this clone was seen a few times. The V call is TRBV28, the J call TRBJ1-5; 8 bases line up with TRBD1. Germline CDR1 MDHEN, CDR2 SYDVKM. V gave up 4 bases and J gave up 9 bases; unmatched junction bases: 8. This CDR3 has 14 residues. As DNA, the CDR3 is TGTGCCAGCAGTTCCGGACAGGGCGACGGGCCCCAGCATTTT. It specifies CASSSGQGDGPQHF.

The V and J genes are TRBV7-2 and TRBJ1-2; D possibly corresponds to TRBD1 (6 bases). Germline V gene lookup returns CDR1 SGHTA and CDR2 FQGNSA. V was pared by 4 bases and J by 8 bases, with 17 bases between. The CDR3 covers 14 residues. The CDR3 loop is CASSSGTPVQGYTF. Here the CDR3 DNA reads TGTGCCAGCAGCTCTGGGACACCGGTACAAGGCTACACCTTC.

This clone was found a few times. The chain has TRBV5-1 and TRBJ1-1, with 8 bases lining up with TRBD1. V lost 3 bases, J lost 1 base, and 5 bases stayed unmatched. The CDR3 runs 15 residues. Germline V gene sequence: CDR1 SGHRS, CDR2 YFSETQ. The CDR3 loop reads CASSSFGTGNTEAFF. DNA of the CDR3: TGCGCCAGCAGCTCGTTTGGGACAGGGAACACTGAAGCTTTCTTT.

The chain couples TRBV4-3 to TRBJ2-3; 9 bases are a match to TRBD2. The CDR3 has 18 amino acids. Germline lookup yields CDR1 LGHNA and CDR2 YSLEER. The ends lost 3 bases at V and 5 bases at J; junction bases unmatched: 15. The CDR3 sequence is CASSQARTSVTYGDTQYF. The CDR3 DNA sequence: TGCGCCAGCAGCCAGGCTAGGACTAGCGTTACCTACGGAGATACGCAGTATTTT.

The chain uses TRBV3-1 (or the pseudogene TRBV3-2) and TRBJ2-6; tentative D call: TRBD2 (5 bases). The CDR3 consists of 14 residues. From germline, CDR1 is LGHDT and CDR2 YNNKEL (reference sequence). Trimming pared 0 bases from V and 8 bases from J, leaving 8 bases between. The CDR3: CASSQDRGTNVLTF. The CDR3, as DNA: TGTGCCAGCAGCCAAGATCGAGGGACCAACGTCCTGACTTTC.

The V gene is TRBV30, the J gene TRBJ1-6; no clear D. CDR3 size: 16 residues. The V gene's germline CDR1 is GTSNPN and CDR2 SVGIG (reference sequence). Trimming took 0 bases from V and 0 from J, leaving 9 bases between them. CDR3: CAWSVHRSSYNSPLHF. The CDR3, as DNA: TGTGCCTGGAGTGTACATCGGAGCTCCTATAATTCACCCCTCCACTTT.

The V and J genes are TRBV5-1 and TRBJ1-6; D gene unclear. Germline-derived CDR1 and CDR2 are SGHRS and YFSETQ. This CDR3 comprises 15 residues. Trimming shortened V by 0 bases and J by 9 bases, and 13 bases separated the two germline ends. The CDR3 DNA reads TGCGCCAGCAGCTTGGAACACGGGATATCTTCACCCCTCCACTTT. Translating it yields CASSLEHGISSPLHF.

The chain links TRBV19 to TRBJ2-7; TRBD2 agrees at 13 bases. Looked up from germline, CDR1 is LNHDA and CDR2 is SQIVND (reference sequence). Trimming took 9 bases from V and 6 from J; bases not matched to a gene: 5. This CDR3 contains 13 residues. CDR3: CASRLAGGTEQYF. In DNA, the CDR3 is TGTGCCAGCCGACTAGCGGGGGGTACCGAGCAGTACTTC.

The chain combines TRBV7-8 with TRBJ2-3, with D possibly matching TRBD2 (6 bases). V gave up 5 bases and J gave up 0 bases, with 15 bases separating them. This CDR3 contains 16 residues. Germline assignment: CDR1 SGHVS and CDR2 FQNEAQ. The CDR3 DNA is TGTGCCAGCAGCCGTAGACCGGGACTCAGCACAGATACGCAGTATTTT. Translation: CASSRRPGLSTDTQYF.

The genes are TRBV24-1 and TRBJ2-3, with D perhaps matching TRBD2 (5 bases). Germline V lookup: CDR1 KGHDR, CDR2 SFDVKD. The CDR3 is 12 residues long. Trimming removed 5 bases from V and 3 bases from J, with 5 bases in between. The CDR3 loop is CATSGETDTQYF. As DNA, the CDR3 is TGTGCCACCAGTGGGGAGACAGATACGCAGTATTTT.

V and J are TRBV5-4 and TRBJ2-1; TRBD2 agrees at 12 bases. The CDR3 covers 14 residues. From germline, CDR1 is SGHNT and CDR2 YYREEE (reference sequence). Trimming at V came to 2 bases and at J to 8 bases, leaving 2 bases not matched to a gene. The CDR3 sequence: CASSLRTSGDEQFF. The CDR3 nucleotides read TGTGCCAGCAGCTTACGGACTAGCGGGGATGAGCAGTTCTTC.

The chain has TRBV4-3 and TRBJ2-1; tentative D call: TRBD2 (5 bases). The CDR3 runs to 14 residues. V lost 0 bases, J lost 8 bases, and 11 bases lay in between. Germline V gene data show CDR1 as LGHNA and CDR2 as YSLEER. CDR3 DNA sequence: TGCGCCAGCAGCCAAGATGGCGGGCATGATGAGCAGTTCTTC. Translating gives CASSQDGGHDEQFF.

This clone appeared a single time. The rearrangement joins TRBV14 to TRBJ2-7; D perhaps matches TRBD1 (6 bases). Germline V lookup: CDR1 SGHDN, CDR2 FVKESK. Between the trimmed V and J ends, which lost 1 base and 5 bases, there was a span of 12 bases. The CDR3 covers 14 residues. The chain's CDR3 is CASSQVQGRNEQYF. The CDR3 DNA reads TGTGCCAGCAGCCAAGTCCAGGGGCGGAACGAGCAGTACTTC.

This sequence joins TRBV9 and TRBJ2-3, with TRBD2 as a possible D gene (5 bases). V was trimmed by 3 bases and J by 10 bases, leaving 12 bases between them. The CDR3 extends over 12 amino acids. Germline CDR1 is SGDLS and CDR2 is YYNGEE. The CDR3 here is CASSATGVAQYF. In DNA form, the CDR3 reads TGTGCCAGCAGCGCGACCGGGGTGGCGCAGTATTTT.

The CDR3 sequence: CASRVAATGELFF. Written as DNA, the CDR3 is TGTGCCAGCAGAGTAGCGGCCACCGGGGAGCTGTTTTTT. This chain uses TRBV7-8 with TRBJ2-2; maybe TRBD2 (6 bases). CDR1 is SGHVS and CDR2 is FQNEAQ in the germline V gene. Trimming shortened V by 6 bases and J by 4 bases, and 9 bases separated the two germline ends. CDR3 length equals 13 residues.

This clone occurred a few times. The rearrangement links TRBV5-1 to TRBJ1-1; no firm D call. Trimming took off 0 bases at V and 8 bases at J, with 14 bases between the two ends. The CDR3 consists of 14 residues. Per the germline V gene, CDR1 is SGHRS and CDR2 is YFSETQ. In nucleotides, the CDR3 is TGCGCCAGCAGCTTGGGGGTGGGGAGCCGAGAAGCTTTCTTT. Amino acid sequence: CASSLGVGSREAFF.

This clone is a singleton in its sample. This chain joins TRBV7-2 and TRBJ1-6; 7 bases line up with TRBD1. The CDR3 sequence is 14 residues long. The V gene end was trimmed by 5 bases and the J gene end by 7 bases; junction bases not matched to a gene: 5. Germline V gene lookup returns CDR1 SGHTA and CDR2 FQGNSA. The CDR3 is CASSRRGSNSPLHF. CDR3 nucleotides: TGTGCCAGCAGCCGCAGGGGGAGCAATTCACCCCTCCACTTT.

The V and J genes are TRBV6-6 and TRBJ2-1, with 9 bases that match TRBD2. J gave up 8 bases and V 6 bases, and 8 bases lay outside the gene matches. This CDR3 is built from 14 residues. Germline V gene lookup returns CDR1 MNHNY and CDR2 SVGAGI (reference sequence). The CDR3 loop reads CASRATSGRDEQFF. CDR3 DNA sequence: TGTGCCAGCAGGGCGACTAGCGGAAGGGATGAGCAGTTCTTC.